This T cell receptor (beta chain) was captured in a study of T cells after yellow fever vaccination. Each CDR3 protein gets one entry after TCRdb re-called the 5' RACE reads with MiXCR. The repertoire holds 200,000 to 300,000 distinct CDR3 sequences, with 10% to 15% as singletons. In its sample, this clonotype was seen a few times. CDR1 and CDR2 from the germline V gene are DFQATT and SNEGSKA (reference sequence). The CDR3 covers 12 residues. V lost 3 bases to trimming and J lost 1 base, with 6 bases between them. This specimen was CD4+ T cells sorted from PBMCs, taken 45 days after the yellow fever booster vaccination. The rearrangement links TRBV20-1 to TRBJ1-2; D is undetermined. This receptor was obtained from a man younger than 45 who received the YFV17D yellow fever vaccine. The CDR3 loop reads CSASAINYGYTF. The CDR3 DNA sequence: TGCAGTGCTAGCGCGATTAACTATGGCTACACCTTC.